This paragraph reports one T cell receptor (beta chain). In germline, CDR1 is SGHNT, CDR2 YYREEE (reference sequence). There are 15 residues in the CDR3. The ends lost 4 bases at V and 2 bases at J; junction bases unmatched: 5. Original analysis: Amplification of reference gene primers was used by the study to estimate nucleated cell counts. Data came from immunoSEQ multiplex PCR; TCRdb stores just in-frame clones and leaves some out. D and trimming were read from the DNA, whereas the V and J calls and clone size are those reported in that table. There are 390,000 or so clones in the sample; almost 90% occur only once, and about 6.8% lies in the top ten. This entry belongs to a study of blood T cell repertoires in COVID-19. Study at large: Italy, Spain and the United States were the sources of the convalescent and acute COVID-19 samples. PBMCs, B-cell-depleted T cells, or T cells provided the cDNA or gDNA that made up the material.

This rearrangement joins TRBV5-4 to TRBJ2-7, with 11 bases identical to TRBD2. This TCR was sampled from a man aged 18 to 29 with active or convalescent COVID-19. Sequencing input: peripheral blood. The CDR3: CASSMGLAETYEQYF. For the CDR3, the DNA is TGTGCCAGCAGCATGGGACTAGCGGAAACCTACGAGCAGTACTTC.